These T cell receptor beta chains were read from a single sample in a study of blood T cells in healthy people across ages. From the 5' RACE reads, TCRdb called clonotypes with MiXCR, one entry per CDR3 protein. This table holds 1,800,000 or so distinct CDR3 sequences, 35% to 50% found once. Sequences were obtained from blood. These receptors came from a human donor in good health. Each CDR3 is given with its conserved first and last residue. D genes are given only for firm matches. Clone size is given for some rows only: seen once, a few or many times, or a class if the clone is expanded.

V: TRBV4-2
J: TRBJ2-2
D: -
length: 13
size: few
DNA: TGTGCCAGCGGACAGTCGAACACCGGGGAGCTGTTTTTT
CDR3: CASGQSNTGELFF

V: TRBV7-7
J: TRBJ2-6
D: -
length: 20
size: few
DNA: TGTGCCAGCAGCCCCCGAGCTTCGGGCCAAACGGGGACTGGGGCCAACGTCCTGACTTTC
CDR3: CASSPRASGQTGTGANVLTF

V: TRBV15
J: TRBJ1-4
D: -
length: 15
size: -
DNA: TGTGCCACCAGCAGAGTTGGACAGTTTAATGAAAAACTGTTTTTT
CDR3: CATSRVGQFNEKLFF

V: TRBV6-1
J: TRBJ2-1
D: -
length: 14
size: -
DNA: TGTGCCAGCATTAGAACTTGGGGAACTGGTGAGCAGTTCTTC
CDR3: CASIRTWGTGEQFF

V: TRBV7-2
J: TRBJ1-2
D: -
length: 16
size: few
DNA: TGTGCCAGCAGCCGTCTCGTCGGGACACAGAGTCCTGGCTACACCTTC
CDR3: CASSRLVGTQSPGYTF

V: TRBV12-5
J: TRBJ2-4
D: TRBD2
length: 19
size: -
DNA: TGTGCTAGTGGTCACCGCCGACTAGCGGGGGGGCTAGCCAAAAACATTCAGTACTTC
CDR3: CASGHRRLAGGLAKNIQYF

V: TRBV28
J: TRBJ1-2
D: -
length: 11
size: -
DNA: TGTGCCAGCACCAGGGACTATGGCTACACCTTC
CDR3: CASTRDYGYTF

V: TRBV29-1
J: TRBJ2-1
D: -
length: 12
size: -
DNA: TGCAGCGTTTCCCGGGACTTAAATGAGCAGTTCTTC
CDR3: CSVSRDLNEQFF

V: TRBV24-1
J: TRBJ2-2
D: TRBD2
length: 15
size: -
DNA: TGTGCCACCAGTTGGGAGGGCCTGAACACCGGGGAGCTGTTTTTT
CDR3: CATSWEGLNTGELFF

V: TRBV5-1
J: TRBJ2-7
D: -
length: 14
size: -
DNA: TGCGCCAGCGCTTTGCAACAGGGTGGCTACGAGCAGTACTTC
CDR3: CASALQQGGYEQYF

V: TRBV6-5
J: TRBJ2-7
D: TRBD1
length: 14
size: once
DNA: TGTGCCAGCAGCATCAGACAGGGGTCATACGAGCAGAACTTC
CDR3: CASSIRQGSYEQNF

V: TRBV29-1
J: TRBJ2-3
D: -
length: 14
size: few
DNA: TGCAGCGTTGTTTTTCCCGGGGTGACAGATACGCAGTATTTT
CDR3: CSVVFPGVTDTQYF

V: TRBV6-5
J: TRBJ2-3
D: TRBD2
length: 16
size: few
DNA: TGTGCCAGCAGTTACGATATAGCGGGGGGCACAGATACGCAGTATTTT
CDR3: CASSYDIAGGTDTQYF

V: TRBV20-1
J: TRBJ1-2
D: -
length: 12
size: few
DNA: TGCAGTGCTTGGGGGACGTTAAATGGCTACACCTTC
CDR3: CSAWGTLNGYTF

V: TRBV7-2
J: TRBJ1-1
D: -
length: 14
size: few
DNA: TGTGCCAGCAGTCCGGGGGGCAGGGCCTCTGAAGCTTTCTTT
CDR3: CASSPGGRASEAFF

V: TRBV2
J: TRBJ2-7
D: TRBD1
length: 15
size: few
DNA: TGTGCCAGCAGTGAATGGGGCAGGGGGTCTTACGAGCAGTACTTC
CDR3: CASSEWGRGSYEQYF

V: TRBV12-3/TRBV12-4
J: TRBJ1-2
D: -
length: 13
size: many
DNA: TGTGCCAGCAGTCAACAGAGTAACTATGGCTACACCTTC
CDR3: CASSQQSNYGYTF

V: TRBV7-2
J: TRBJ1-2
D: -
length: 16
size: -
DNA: TGTGCCAGCGGGACCCCGCGATGGGCCGCTAACTATGGCTACACCTTC
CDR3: CASGTPRWAANYGYTF

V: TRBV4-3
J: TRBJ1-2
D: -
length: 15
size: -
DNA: TGCGCCAGCGGCCAAGATGGGCAGGACAACTATGGCTACACCTTC
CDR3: CASGQDGQDNYGYTF

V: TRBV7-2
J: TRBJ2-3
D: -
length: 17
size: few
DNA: TGTGCCAGCAGCCTATTAGGGGGTCCCGCTAGCACAGATACGCAGTATTTT
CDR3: CASSLLGGPASTDTQYF

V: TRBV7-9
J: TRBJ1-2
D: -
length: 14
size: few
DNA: TGTGCCAGCAGCGCAGGTCGGGAGCTGCATGGCTACACCTTC
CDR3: CASSAGRELHGYTF

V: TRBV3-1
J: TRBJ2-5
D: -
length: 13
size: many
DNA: TGTGCCAGCAGCCAGCAATATCGACAGACCCAGTACTTC
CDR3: CASSQQYRQTQYF

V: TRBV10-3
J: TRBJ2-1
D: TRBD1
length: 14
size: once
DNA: TGTGCCATCAGTGAGTCGATAGACAGGGATGAGCAGTTCTTC
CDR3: CAISESIDRDEQFF

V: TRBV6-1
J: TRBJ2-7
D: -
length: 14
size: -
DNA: TGTGCCAGCAGCCACCGGACAGAGAGCTACGAGCAGTACTTC
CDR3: CASSHRTESYEQYF

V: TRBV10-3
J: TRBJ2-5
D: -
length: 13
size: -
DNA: TGTGCCGGCACGTGGGGGGCCATGGGGGAGCAGTACTTC
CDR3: CAGTWGAMGEQYF

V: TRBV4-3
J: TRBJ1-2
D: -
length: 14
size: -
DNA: TGCGCCAGCAGCCAAGTTGAGGGTGTGAGTGGCTACACCTTC
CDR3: CASSQVEGVSGYTF